What follows describes a single T cell receptor beta chain. Its antigen is undetermined. This entry comes from a study of response to subunit inactivated influenza vaccine. Losses at the gene ends were 4 bases for V and 8 bases for J; bases not matched to a gene: 9. The CDR3 is made up of 14 amino acids. The germline V gene has CDR1 SGHRS and CDR2 YFSETQ. Study-level findings and limits: Each seasonal influenza vaccination, the authors suggested, recruits few new T cells.

Using its own MiXCR run on the RT-PCR reads, TCRdb lists one record per CDR3 protein. This table has some 850,000 distinct CDR3 sequences, around 20% appearing once. The receptor was derived from a man aged 45 to 65 who received an inactivated influenza vaccine. Sample: PBMCs from blood, taken 5 days after vaccination. V gene TRBV5-1 combines with J gene TRBJ2-3; TRBD1 matches at 8 bases. DNA for the CDR3: TGCGCCAGCAGCCCCGGACAGGGTGGGTTTACGCAGTATTTT. It encodes CASSPGQGGFTQYF.